Reported below is one T cell receptor (beta chain). All the donors were Caucasian adults who lived in Nashville, Tennessee. Sequencing used immunoSEQ multiplex PCR; TCRdb keeps in-frame clones, though not all of them. Altogether under 1,900,000 clones are present, approximately 98.5% being singletons, with the ten largest covering roughly 0.36%. This entry comes from a study of shared clonotypes between healthy human individuals. The CDR3 runs 14 residues. CDR1 is LGHNA and CDR2 is YNFKEQ in the germline V gene. J gave up 6 bases and V 3 bases, and 2 bases lay outside the gene matches. This receptor was obtained from a man aged 25 to 45 in good health. V usage is TRBV4-2 and J usage is TRBJ1-5; the match to TRBD1 covers 10 bases. Sequencing was performed on naive CD4+ T cells sorted from blood. Described subset: CD45RA+ positively selected. CDR3 loop: CASSQGDRGQPQHF. The CDR3 bases are TGTGCCAGCAGCCAGGGGGACAGGGGTCAGCCCCAGCATTTT.